This passage covers 2 T cell receptor beta chains from one sample sequenced in a study of T cell responses to AZD1222 COVID-19 vaccine (dated by TCRdb to about 2021). The time point label corresponds to: baseline before first vaccination. The library relied on the immunoSEQ multiplex PCR assay. Sourced from immuneACCESS, this table was stored by TCRdb with only in-frame sequences that have V and J called. A share of the clones is absent; for the studies checked, an unresolved V gene accounts for under half, and the remainder has no known explanation. Within this sample are 140,000 or so clones, with around nine tenths of them counted one time only. About 4.4% of the sample lies in the top ten. This specimen was peripheral blood, taken on day 0 of AZD1222 vaccination. These receptors all stem from an adult in good health.

The V gene is TRBV3-1 (or the pseudogene TRBV3-2), the J gene TRBJ2-1; tentative D call: TRBD2 (6 bases). This CDR3 contains 15 residues. Germline V CDR1 and CDR2: LGHDT, YNNKEL (reference sequence). Trimming took 4 bases from V and 5 from J, leaving 15 bases between them. The CDR3 DNA reads as TGTGCCAGCAGCCTCTGGGGACTGTTTGACAATGAGCAGTTCTTC. Protein sequence: CASSLWGLFDNEQFF.

The chain uses TRBV5-1 and TRBJ1-5; D ambiguous. CDR1 and CDR2 from the germline V gene are SGHRS and YFSETQ. The CDR3 has 15 residues. The V gene lost 0 bases and the J gene lost 4 bases, with 11 bases spanning the gap. CDR3 coding DNA: TGCGCCAGCAGCTTGGATCGGAGAGAGAATCAGCCCCAGCATTTT. Its protein is CASSLDRRENQPQHF.